The T cell receptor (beta chain) described here comes from a study of T cells after posttransplantation cyclophosphamide. Study observations and caveats: TRB clonality was highly associated with recipient CMV seropositivity and reactivation.

This clone was found many times. As yet, its antigen is unknown. The table came from immunoSEQ multiplex PCR; TCRdb's copy has only in-frame clones and leaves some out. The sample has more than 40,000 clones, none seen only once; the top ten hold roughly 2%. The sequenced sample was PBMCs. This TCR came from a man in his forties or fifties in good health, CMV-negative, and a related stem cell transplant donor.

The CDR3 DNA follows: TGCGCCAGCAGCCCGGACGCGGGGACCCCTAACTACGAGCAGTACTTC. Translation gives CASSPDAGTPNYEQYF. The gene calls are TRBV4-1 and TRBJ2-7, with D maybe TRBD2 (6 bases). Germline CDR1 and CDR2: MGHRA and YSYEKL. The V gene lost 4 bases and the J gene lost 3 bases, with 19 bases spanning the gap. The CDR3 totals 16 residues.